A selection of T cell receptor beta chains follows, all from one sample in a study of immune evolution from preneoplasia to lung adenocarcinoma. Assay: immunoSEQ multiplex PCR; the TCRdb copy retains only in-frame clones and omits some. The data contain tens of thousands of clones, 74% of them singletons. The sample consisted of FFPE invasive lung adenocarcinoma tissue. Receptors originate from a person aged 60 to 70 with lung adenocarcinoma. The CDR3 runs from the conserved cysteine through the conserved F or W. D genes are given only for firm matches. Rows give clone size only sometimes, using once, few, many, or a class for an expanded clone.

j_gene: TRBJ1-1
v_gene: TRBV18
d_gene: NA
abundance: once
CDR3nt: TGTGCCAGCTCGTCTCAGGGTCGTGGCGTAGCTTTCTTT
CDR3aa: CASSSQGRGVAFF

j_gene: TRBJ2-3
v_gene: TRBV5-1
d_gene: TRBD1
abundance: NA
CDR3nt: TGCGCCAGTTCCCGGGACAGGCTCACAGATACGCAGTATTTT
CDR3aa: CASSRDRLTDTQYF

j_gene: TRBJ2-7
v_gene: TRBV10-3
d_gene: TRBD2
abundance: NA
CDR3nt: TGTGCCATCAGTGAGGGGAGCGGGGCTTCCTACGAGCAGTACTTC
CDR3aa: CAISEGSGASYEQYF

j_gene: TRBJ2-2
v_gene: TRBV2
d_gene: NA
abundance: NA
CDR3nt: TGTGCCAGCAGTTATCGGACAGACGGGGCCGGGGAGCTGTTTTTT
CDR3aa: CASSYRTDGAGELFF

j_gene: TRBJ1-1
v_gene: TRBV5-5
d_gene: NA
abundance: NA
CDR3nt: TGTGCCAGCAGCGCATGGATCCAGGAAGGACGCACTGAAGCTTTCTTT
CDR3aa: CASSAWIQEGRTEAFF

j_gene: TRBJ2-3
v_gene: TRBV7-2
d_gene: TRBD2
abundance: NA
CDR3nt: TGTGCCAGCAGCTTAGGTGGCGGGAGGGCCACAGATACGCAATATTTT
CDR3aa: CASSLGGGRATDTQYF

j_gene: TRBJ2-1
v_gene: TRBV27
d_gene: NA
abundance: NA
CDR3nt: TGTGCCAGCAGGGGACGGCAATACAATGAGCAGTTCTTC
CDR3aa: CASRGRQYNEQFF

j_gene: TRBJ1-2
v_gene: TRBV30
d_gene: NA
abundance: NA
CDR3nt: TGTGCCTGGGTCACGAGTGGCAGCGGCTATGGCTACACCTTC
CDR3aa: CAWVTSGSGYGYTF

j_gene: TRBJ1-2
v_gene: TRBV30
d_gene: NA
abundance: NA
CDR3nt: TGTGCCTCCCAGGCCAGTTTCGTTAACTATGGCTACACCTTC
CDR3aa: CASQASFVNYGYTF

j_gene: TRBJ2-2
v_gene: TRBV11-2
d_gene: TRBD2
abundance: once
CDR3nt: TGTGCCAGCAGCTTTAGCGGGACCTACACCGGGGAGCTGTTTTTT
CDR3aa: CASSFSGTYTGELFF

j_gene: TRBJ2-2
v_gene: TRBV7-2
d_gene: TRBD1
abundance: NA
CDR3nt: TGTGCCAGCAGCCCCCTGCGGGGACAGGGGACCCCCGGGGAGCTGTTTTTT
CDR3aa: CASSPLRGQGTPGELFF

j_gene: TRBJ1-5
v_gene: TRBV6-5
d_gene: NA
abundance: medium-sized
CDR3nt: TGTGCCAGCAGCCCCGACAGCCCCAATCAGCCCCAGCATTTT
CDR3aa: CASSPDSPNQPQHF

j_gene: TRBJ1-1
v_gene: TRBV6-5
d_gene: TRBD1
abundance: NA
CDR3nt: TGTGCCAGCGGACAGGGGATGTACACTGAAGCTTTCTTT
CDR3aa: CASGQGMYTEAFF

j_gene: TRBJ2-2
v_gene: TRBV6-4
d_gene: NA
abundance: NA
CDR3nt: TGTGCCAGCAGTGCCACCCTTTATGGGACGGACACCGGGGAGCTGTTTTTT
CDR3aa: CASSATLYGTDTGELFF

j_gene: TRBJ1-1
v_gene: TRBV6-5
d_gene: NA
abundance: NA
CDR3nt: TGTGCCAGCAGTTACGTGCTCGGGGGTGGAACTGAAGCTTTCTTT
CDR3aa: CASSYVLGGGTEAFF

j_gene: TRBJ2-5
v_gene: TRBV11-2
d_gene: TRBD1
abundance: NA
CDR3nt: TGTGCCAGCAGCAGGACAGGGGCGGGCCAAGAGACCCAGTACTTC
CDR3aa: CASSRTGAGQETQYF

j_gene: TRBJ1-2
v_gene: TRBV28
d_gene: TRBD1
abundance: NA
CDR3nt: TGTGCCAGCAGCCCGGGACAGGGGGACCTTGGCTACACCTTC
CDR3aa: CASSPGQGDLGYTF

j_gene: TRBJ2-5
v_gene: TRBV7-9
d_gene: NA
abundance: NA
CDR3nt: TGTGCCAGCCGGGATCAAGAGACCCAGTACTTC
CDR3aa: CASRDQETQYF

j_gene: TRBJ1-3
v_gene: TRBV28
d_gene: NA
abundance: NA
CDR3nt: TGTGCCAGCAGTTTCTTTCAGCAGGCAACTATTTGGAACACCATATATTTT
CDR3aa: CASSFFQQATIWNTIYF

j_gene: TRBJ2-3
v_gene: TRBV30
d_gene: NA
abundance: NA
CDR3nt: TGTGCCTGGAGACTCCGCTCAGCTTTT
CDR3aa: CAWRLRSAF

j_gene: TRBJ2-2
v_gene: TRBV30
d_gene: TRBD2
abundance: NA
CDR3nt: TGTGCCTGGAGGGCCCCCGGGACTAGCGGGTACACCGGGGAGCTGTTTTTT
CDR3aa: CAWRAPGTSGYTGELFF

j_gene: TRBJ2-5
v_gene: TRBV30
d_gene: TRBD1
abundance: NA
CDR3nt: TGTGCCTGGAGCCCGGACAGGGCGCAAGAGCAGTACTTC
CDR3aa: CAWSPDRAQEQYF

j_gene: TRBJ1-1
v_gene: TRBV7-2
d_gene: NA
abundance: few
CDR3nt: TGTGCCAGCAGCCCGCGGGTGGGGGAAACTGAAGCTTTCTTT
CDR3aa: CASSPRVGETEAFF

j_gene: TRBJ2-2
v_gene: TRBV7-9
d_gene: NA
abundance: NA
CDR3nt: TGTGCCAGCAGCCGCCCCGGCGGAATCACCGGGGAGCTGTTTTTT
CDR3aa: CASSRPGGITGELFF

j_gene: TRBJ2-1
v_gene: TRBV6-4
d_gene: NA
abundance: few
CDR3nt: TGTGCCAGCAGTGACAAAGGTTCGGGCGGGGATGAGCAGTTCTTC
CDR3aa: CASSDKGSGGDEQFF

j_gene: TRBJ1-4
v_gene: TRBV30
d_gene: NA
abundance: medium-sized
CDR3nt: TGTGCCTGGAGTGTTGTAGGGGTCGGTTATGAAAAACTGTTTTTT
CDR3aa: CAWSVVGVGYEKLFF

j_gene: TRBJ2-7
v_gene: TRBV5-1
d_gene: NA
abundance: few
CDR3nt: TGCGCCAGCAGCTTGGGGGGAGCGGTCGAGCAGTACTTC
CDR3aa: CASSLGGAVEQYF

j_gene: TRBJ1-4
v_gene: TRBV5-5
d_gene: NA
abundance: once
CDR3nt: TGTGCCAGCACCCGAGAACGGCAGCCCACTAATGAAAAACTGTTTTTT
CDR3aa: CASTRERQPTNEKLFF

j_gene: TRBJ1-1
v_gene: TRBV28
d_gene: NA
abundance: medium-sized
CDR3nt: TGTGCCAGCAAGCACGACCCCCCCCGGGGGCGAACTGAAGCTTTCTTT
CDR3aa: CASKHDPPRGRTEAFF

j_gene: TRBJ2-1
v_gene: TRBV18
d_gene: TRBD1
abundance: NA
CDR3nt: TGTGCCAGCTCACCAGCTTGGGGACAGACCAATGAGCAGTTCTTC
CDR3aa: CASSPAWGQTNEQFF

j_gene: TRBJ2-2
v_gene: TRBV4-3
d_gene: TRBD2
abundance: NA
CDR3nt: TGCGCCAGCCGGACTGGGACTAGCAGGAACACCGGGGAGCTGTTTTTT
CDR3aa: CASRTGTSRNTGELFF

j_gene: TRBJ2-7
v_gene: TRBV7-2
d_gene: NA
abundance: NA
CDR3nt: TGTGCCAGCAGCAGGGATACCTACGAGCAGTACTTC
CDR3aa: CASSRDTYEQYF

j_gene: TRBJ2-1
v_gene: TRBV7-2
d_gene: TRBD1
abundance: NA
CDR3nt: TGTGCCAGCAGCTGGTCCGGGACAGAATACAATGAGCAGTTCTTC
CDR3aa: CASSWSGTEYNEQFF

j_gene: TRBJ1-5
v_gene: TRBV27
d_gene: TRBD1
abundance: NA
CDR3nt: TGTGCCAGCAGTCCCTACGGGGGACAGGGGAATCAGCCCCAGCATTTT
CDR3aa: CASSPYGGQGNQPQHF

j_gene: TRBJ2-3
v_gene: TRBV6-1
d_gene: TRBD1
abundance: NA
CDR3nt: TGTGCCAGCAGACCCGGGACAGGGTATGGAGATACGCAGTATTTT
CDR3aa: CASRPGTGYGDTQYF

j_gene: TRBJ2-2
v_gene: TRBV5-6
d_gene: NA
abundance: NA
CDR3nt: TGTGCCAGCAGCTTGACAGACAGGAACACCGGGGAGCTGTTTTTT
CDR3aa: CASSLTDRNTGELFF

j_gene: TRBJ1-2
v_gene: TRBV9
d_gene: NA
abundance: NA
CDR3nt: TGTGCCAGCAGCGTAGACTCTCGGGGGCACGGCTATGGCTACACCTTC
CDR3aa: CASSVDSRGHGYGYTF

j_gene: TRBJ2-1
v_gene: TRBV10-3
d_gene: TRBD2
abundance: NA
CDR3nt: TGTGCCATCAGTGTTGGTAGCGGGAGTAGGGATGAGCAGTTCTTC
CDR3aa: CAISVGSGSRDEQFF

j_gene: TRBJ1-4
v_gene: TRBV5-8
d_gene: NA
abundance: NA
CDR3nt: TGTGCCAGCAGCTTCCAACAGGGTGAAAAACTGTTTTTT
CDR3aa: CASSFQQGEKLFF

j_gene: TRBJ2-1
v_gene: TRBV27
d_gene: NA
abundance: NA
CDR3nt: TGTGCCAGCCGCCGTGAGACAGCCTTCCTGGGCAATGAGCAGTTCTTC
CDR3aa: CASRRETAFLGNEQFF

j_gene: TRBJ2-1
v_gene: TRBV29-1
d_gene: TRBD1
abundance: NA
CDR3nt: TGCAGCGTTCCCCGACAGGGGAGGTATAATGAGCAGTTCTTC
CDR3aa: CSVPRQGRYNEQFF

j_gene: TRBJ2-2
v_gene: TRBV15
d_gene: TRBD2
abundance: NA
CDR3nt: TGTGCCACCAGCAGAGATCGCGGGGGGGTTCGGAACACCGGGGAGCTGTTTTTT
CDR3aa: CATSRDRGGVRNTGELFF

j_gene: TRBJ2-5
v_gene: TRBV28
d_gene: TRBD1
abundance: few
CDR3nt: TGTGCCAGCAGTTCCGCCGGGACAGGTCAAGAGACCCAGTACTTC
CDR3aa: CASSSAGTGQETQYF

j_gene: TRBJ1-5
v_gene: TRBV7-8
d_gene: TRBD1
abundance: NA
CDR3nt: TGTGCCAGCAGCCCGCTCCGGACAGGAGTAAATCAGCCCCAGCATTTT
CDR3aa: CASSPLRTGVNQPQHF

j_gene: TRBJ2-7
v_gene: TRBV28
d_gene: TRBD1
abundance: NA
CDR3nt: TGTGCCAGCACTCGAGGGGGACAGCCCTACGAGCAGTACTTC
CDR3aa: CASTRGGQPYEQYF

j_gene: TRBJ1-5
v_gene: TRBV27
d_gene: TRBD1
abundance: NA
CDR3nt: TGTGCCAGCAGTCCCTCCCGGGACAGGGGGTTCCATCAGCCCCAGCATTTT
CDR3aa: CASSPSRDRGFHQPQHF

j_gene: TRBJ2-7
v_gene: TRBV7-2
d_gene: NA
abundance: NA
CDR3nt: TGTGCCAGCAGCTCGGACGGTTACGAGCAGTACTTC
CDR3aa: CASSSDGYEQYF

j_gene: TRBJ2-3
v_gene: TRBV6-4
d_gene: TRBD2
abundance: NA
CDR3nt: TGTGCCAGCAGTCCCGGGACTAGCGGGACAGATACGCAGTATTTT
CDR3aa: CASSPGTSGTDTQYF

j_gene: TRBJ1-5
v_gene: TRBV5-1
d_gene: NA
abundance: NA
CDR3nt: TGCGCCAGCAGCGCGGGGGCAAATAGCAATCAGCCCCAGCATTTT
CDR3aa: CASSAGANSNQPQHF